One sample yielded the 21 T cell receptor beta chains listed below, sequenced in a study of T-cell memory formation after mild COVID-19. TCRdb reanalysed the 5' RACE reads using MiXCR and keeps one entry per CDR3 protein. Of a few hundred thousand distinct CDR3 sequences in the sample, approximately 29% were seen once. Sequencing was done on a sample of PBMCs or a T cell subset sorted from them (not recorded which). All receptors derive from an adult woman who had mild COVID-19 (a few samples of this study predate the infection). Cell type and time point are not known.

V is TRBV7-3 and J is TRBJ1-6; D is possibly TRBD1 (6 bases). The V gene lost 5 bases and the J gene lost 8 bases, with 13 bases spanning the gap. This CDR3 region has 14 residues. CDR1 is SGHTA, CDR2 FQGTGA, per germline. CDR3 nucleotide sequence: TGTGCCAGCAGCCTCAGGGGCAACGATTCACCCCTCCACTTT. This sequence encodes CASSLRGNDSPLHF.

The table lists this clonotype with many counts. The chain recombines TRBV15 with TRBJ2-7, with a possible D match to TRBD2 (5 bases). The germline V gene encodes CDR1 LNHNV and CDR2 YYDKDF (reference sequence). Trimming removed 0 bases at V and 3 bases at J, with 12 bases between. The CDR3 has 15 residues. In DNA form, the CDR3 reads TGTGCCACCAGCAGAGATCCCGGGAACATCTACGAGCAGTACTTC. Protein sequence: CATSRDPGNIYEQYF.

The V and J genes are TRBV24-1 and TRBJ1-5, with 7 bases lining up with TRBD1. This CDR3 spans 14 amino acids. Unmatched junction bases numbered 10, after V lost 4 bases and J lost 11 bases. CDR1 and CDR2 from the germline V gene are KGHDR and SFDVKD. Written as DNA, the CDR3 is TGTGCCACCAGTGACTCGACAGGGCCGTCTGCCCAGCATTTT. Its protein is CATSDSTGPSAQHF.

This clonotype was counted at least ten times. This chain uses TRBV21-1 with TRBJ2-2; the D call in the table, TRBD2, was not verified against the DNA. TRBV21-1 is a pseudogene locus. The CDR3 extends over 15 amino acids. The CDR3 protein is CASSGRIRNTGELFF. The CDR3 DNA sequence: TGTGCCAGCAGCGGGAGGATCCGGAACACCGGGGAGCTGTTTTTT.

The table lists this clonotype with a few counts. V and J are TRBV11-2 and TRBJ2-7; 7 positions agree with TRBD2. Trimming at V came to 1 base and at J to 5 bases, leaving 8 bases not matched to a gene. CDR1 is SGHAT, CDR2 FQNNGV, per germline. The length of the CDR3 is 15 residues. CDR3 amino acids: CASSLGGGEGDEQYF. The CDR3 nucleotides read TGTGCCAGCAGCTTAGGGGGGGGAGAGGGCGACGAGCAGTACTTC.

The table lists this clonotype with a few counts. The chain uses TRBV12-3 or TRBV12-4 and TRBJ2-7, with D unclear. Trimming stripped 2 bases from V and 1 base from J, with 12 bases between. CDR3 size: 15 residues. This CDR3 is CASSLSTDGSYEQYF. Written as DNA, the CDR3 is TGTGCCAGCAGTTTATCTACCGACGGGTCCTACGAGCAGTACTTC.

V usage is TRBV20-1 and J usage is TRBJ2-1; no clear D gene. Trimming took off 4 bases at V and 6 bases at J, with 10 bases between the two ends. In germline, CDR1 is DFQATT, CDR2 SNEGSKA (reference sequence). The length of the CDR3 is 12 residues. CDR3 sequence reads: CSAKVVVNEQFF. In DNA form, the CDR3 reads TGCAGTGCTAAGGTAGTGGTCAATGAGCAGTTCTTC.

V gene TRBV7-6 combines with J gene TRBJ2-2, with unresolved D. V lost 1 base and J lost 3, with 15 bases in between. CDR3 size: 17 residues. Germline CDR1 reads SGHVS; CDR2 reads FNYEAQ. CDR3 sequence reads: CASSLELEQAYTGELFF. CDR3 sequence (DNA): TGTGCCAGCAGCTTAGAACTTGAGCAGGCCTACACCGGGGAGCTGTTTTTT.

With regard to this clonotype: Mismatch with germline at one junction end may stem from a read error. The chain links TRBV11-2 to TRBJ2-7; D possibly corresponds to TRBD1 (6 bases). Germline loops: CDR1 SGHAT, CDR2 FQNNGV. The length of the CDR3 is 12 residues. DNA of the CDR3: TGTGCCAGCAGCGAGGCTACAGGGATACTAGGGTTC. Translated, it gives CASSEATGILGF. The full variable domain, completed using reference TRBV11-2 and TRBJ2-7, is EAGVAQSPRYKIIEKRQSVAFWCNPISGHATLYWYQQILGQGPKLLIQFQNNGVVDDSQLPKDRFSAERLKGVDSTLKIQPAKLEDSAVYLCASSEATGILGFGPGTRLTVT.

V is TRBV6-4 and J is TRBJ2-1; D tentatively reads TRBD1 or TRBD2 (5 bases each). The length of the CDR3 is 16 residues. Deletions cut 0 bases from V and 2 bases from J, with 11 bases between. The V gene's germline CDR1 is MRHNA and CDR2 SNTAGT. CDR3 amino acids: CASSDSWGTAYNEQFF. The CDR3 region has the DNA TGTGCCAGCAGTGACTCATGGGGGACCGCCTACAATGAGCAGTTCTTC.

The chain links TRBV19 to TRBJ2-7; 8 positions match TRBD2. The V gene's germline CDR1 is LNHDA and CDR2 SQIVND (reference sequence). Trimming removed 5 bases from V and 4 bases from J; junction bases left unmatched: 7. The CDR3 covers 14 residues. The CDR3 bases are TGTGCCAGTAGTTACGGGACTAGAACTTACGAGCAGTACTTC. Its protein product is CASSYGTRTYEQYF.

The V gene is TRBV6-1, the J gene TRBJ1-1, with no clear D. Germline V gene sequence: CDR1 MNHNS, CDR2 SASEGT. This CDR3 has 13 amino acids. V was cut by 7 bases and J by 0 bases, with 9 bases left in between. This CDR3 is CASTRNLNTEAFF. CDR3 in DNA: TGTGCCAGCACGAGGAACCTGAACACTGAAGCTTTCTTT.

This clonotype was detected only a few times. This chain joins TRBV12-3 or TRBV12-4 and TRBJ2-1; D uncertain. The CDR3 has 12 amino acids. The V end lost 8 bases, the J end lost 8 bases, and 13 bases lay between the germline ends. CDR3 loop: CASGDSRDEQFF. For the CDR3, the DNA is TGTGCCAGCGGTGACTCCCGGGATGAGCAGTTCTTC.

The chain recombines TRBV3-1 with TRBJ1-3; 8 bases align to TRBD1. The junction had 5 bases not matched to a gene; V was cut back by 1 base and J by 0 bases. CDR3 length: 17 amino acids. The V gene's germline CDR1 is LGHDT and CDR2 YNNKEL (reference sequence). This CDR3 is CASSQGSGGRSGNTIYF. The CDR3, as DNA: TGTGCCAGCAGCCAAGGATCAGGGGGCCGCTCTGGAAACACCATATATTTT.

The rearrangement joins TRBV4-2 to TRBJ2-1; D possibly uses TRBD1 or TRBD2 (6 bases each). V was shortened by 0 bases and J by 9 bases, with 33 bases between the two germline ends. The germline V gene encodes CDR1 LGHNA and CDR2 YNFKEQ. CDR3 length: 21 amino acids. The DNA of the CDR3 is TGTGCCAGCAGCCAAGATATGACTAGTCTGCTTACTAGAGAAGAGGGGGGTGAGCAGTTCTTC. Encoded protein: CASSQDMTSLLTREEGGEQFF.

This chain links TRBV7-9 with TRBJ2-4, with 9 bases fitting TRBD1. This CDR3 spans 15 amino acids. Per the germline V gene, CDR1 is SEHNR and CDR2 is FQNEAQ (reference sequence). J was trimmed by 3 bases and V by 4 bases; bases with no gene match: 4. CDR3 coding DNA: TGTGCCAGCAGCTCACAGGGGGCGGTCAAAAACATTCAGTACTTC. Encoded protein: CASSSQGAVKNIQYF.

The rearrangement uses TRBV21-1 and TRBJ2-7; TRBD1, the table's D call, was not compared with the DNA. TRBV21-1 is described as a pseudogene. The CDR3 covers 16 residues. The CDR3 nucleotides are TGTGCCAGCAGCAAACTTCCCGGGACAGGTGTGCGTGAGCAGTACTTC. Protein: CASSKLPGTGVREQYF.

This clonotype was counted ten times or more. The chain combines TRBV6-2 or TRBV6-3 with TRBJ2-1, with TRBD2 matching 10 bases. V shed 5 bases, J shed 4 bases, and the junction held 5 bases outside the gene matches. The CDR3 contains 15 residues. The germline V gene encodes CDR1 MNHEY and CDR2 SVGEGT. This CDR3 reads CASSDSGGGYNEQFF. CDR3 nucleotides: TGTGCCAGCAGTGACAGCGGGGGGGGTTACAATGAGCAGTTCTTC.

The rearrangement uses TRBV2 and TRBJ2-6; tentative D call: TRBD2 (6 bases). Germline values: CDR1 SNHLY, CDR2 FYNNEI. The CDR3 covers 18 residues. The V end was cut by 6 bases, the J end by 0 bases, with 18 bases between. The CDR3: CASSGKVGDFSGANVLTF. In DNA form, the CDR3 reads TGTGCCAGCAGCGGGAAAGTTGGGGACTTCTCTGGGGCCAACGTCCTGACTTTC.

The chain combines TRBV7-2 with TRBJ2-1, with a weak D call TRBD2 (5 bases). CDR1 is SGHTA, CDR2 FQGNSA, per germline. The V and J ends lost 5 bases and 9 bases respectively, with 17 bases between them. The CDR3 spans 14 residues. For the CDR3, the DNA is TGTGCCAGCAGCCCCGGACTTACATCGGGTGAGCAGTTCTTC. Translating gives CASSPGLTSGEQFF.

Many counts were recorded for this clonotype. J is TRBJ1-1 and V is TRBV5-1; TRBD1 agrees at 10 bases. From germline, CDR1 is SGHRS and CDR2 YFSETQ. Trimming took 0 bases from V and 7 from J; bases not matched to a gene: 9. The CDR3 sequence is 16 residues long. CDR3 nucleotide sequence: TGCGCCAGCAGCTTGGATGGGGGGACAGGGGCGAGTGAAGCTTTCTTT. Its protein is CASSLDGGTGASEAFF. Filled out from reference TRBV5-1 and TRBJ1-1, the complete variable domain reads KAGVTQTPRYLIKTRGQQVTLSCSPISGHRSVSWYQQTPGQGLQFLFEYFSETQRNKGNFPGRFSGRQFSNSRSEMNVSTLELGDSALYLCASSLDGGTGASEAFFGQGTRLTVV.